Listed here are 14 T cell receptor beta chains from one sample, sequenced in a study of blood T cell repertoires in COVID-19 (dated by TCRdb to the early 2020s). The library was generated by the immunoSEQ multiplex PCR assay. The table comes from immuneACCESS by way of TCRdb, which keeps in-frame sequences with V and J called. Part of the clones is missing from these tables; in studies checked, under half for an unresolved V gene and the rest for unknown reasons. This sample is represented by roughly 80,000 clones; 78% of them were singletons. The top ten hold approximately 15% of the sample. What was sequenced was peripheral blood. The receptor set was obtained from a human donor in a cohort sampled during active COVID-19.

The sample holds many counts of this clone. The chain carries TRBV7-6 and TRBJ2-7; 9 bases match TRBD1. Germline lookup yields CDR1 SGHVS and CDR2 FNYEAQ. V was clipped by 1 base and J by 2 bases; unmatched bases: 3. The CDR3 spans 15 residues. CDR3 loop: CASSLGGTGTYEQYF. CDR3 sequence (DNA): TGTGCCAGCAGCTTAGGAGGGACAGGGACCTACGAGCAGTACTTC.

This chain connects TRBV6-8 to TRBJ1-5; D is unresolved. Germline V CDR1 and CDR2: MNHGY, SAAAGT. The CDR3 has 19 amino acids. The ends were cut back, 5 bases at V and 1 base at J, with 24 bases in the middle. The CDR3 DNA sequence: TGTGCCAGCAGTGATCCGGGTAGGGTAGGAGGGTACAGCAATCAGCCCCAGCATTTT. The encoded protein is CASSDPGRVGGYSNQPQHF.

This clone is labeled as medium-sized (0.01 to 0.1%). The V gene is TRBV7-6, the J gene TRBJ2-7; TRBD1 agrees at 9 bases. Germline loops: CDR1 SGHVS, CDR2 FNYEAQ. J lost 4 bases, V lost 3 bases, and 7 bases had no gene match. The length of the CDR3 is 15 residues. Written as DNA, the CDR3 is TGTGCCAGCAGCTTTGGTCCGGACAGGGGATACGAGCAGTACTTC. This sequence encodes CASSFGPDRGYEQYF.

This rearrangement joins TRBV28 to TRBJ2-7; 7 bases fit TRBD2. The CDR3 contains 15 residues. With 5 bases clipped from V and 4 bases from J, the junction kept 11 bases outside the gene matches. Germline values: CDR1 MDHEN, CDR2 SYDVKM. CDR3 coding DNA: TGTGCCAGCAGTCCCCGGACTAGTTTTCTTTACGAGCAGTACTTC. Its protein product is CASSPRTSFLYEQYF.

This clone has just a few counts. The chain links TRBV6-5 to TRBJ1-5, with D possibly being TRBD1 (5 bases). The CDR3 length is 14 residues. V lost 6 bases and J lost 7, with 16 bases in between. CDR1 is MNHEY and CDR2 is SVGAGI in the germline V gene. The CDR3 region is CASSEGRGGQPQHF. The CDR3 DNA reads TGTGCCAGCAGCGAGGGGAGGGGAGGCCAGCCCCAGCATTTT.

This clone was observed once. The V call is TRBV11-2, the J call TRBJ2-3; 8 positions agree with TRBD2. The junction had 8 bases not matched to a gene; V was cut back by 0 bases and J by 6 bases. The CDR3 spans 16 residues. Germline assignment: CDR1 SGHAT and CDR2 FQNNGV. In nucleotides, the CDR3 is TGTGCCAGCAGCTTAGAAAGGCTAGCGGGTGCGGATACGCAGTATTTT. It specifies CASSLERLAGADTQYF.

This clone was counted a single time. The V and J genes are TRBV19 and TRBJ2-1; maybe TRBD2 (6 bases). CDR3 size: 14 residues. Looked up from germline, CDR1 is LNHDA and CDR2 is SQIVND (reference sequence). The V end was cut by 5 bases, the J end by 1 base, with 9 bases between. CDR3 amino acids: CASSGTFSYNEQFF. CDR3 DNA: TGTGCCAGTAGTGGGACTTTTTCCTACAATGAGCAGTTCTTC.

The chain links TRBV6-1 to TRBJ2-2, with D possibly TRBD1 on 5 matching bases. The germline V gene has CDR1 MNHNS and CDR2 SASEGT. V lost 3 bases to trimming and J lost 2 bases, with 16 bases between them. This CDR3 is built from 17 residues. The CDR3 protein is CASSEAGYLLNTGELFF. CDR3 DNA: TGTGCCAGCAGTGAGGCAGGGTATCTCTTAAACACCGGGGAGCTGTTTTTT.

The rearrangement joins TRBV9 to TRBJ2-3; TRBD1 agrees at 9 bases. The germline CDR1 and CDR2 sequences are SGDLS and YYNGEE. V lost 5 bases, J lost 0 bases, and 4 bases stayed unmatched. This CDR3 comprises 15 residues. CDR3 in amino acids: CASSPTGGSTDTQYF. The CDR3 DNA reads as TGTGCCAGCAGTCCAACAGGGGGCAGCACAGATACGCAGTATTTT.

This chain links TRBV7-9 with TRBJ1-1; the match to TRBD1 covers 8 bases. The CDR3 has 14 residues. Losses at the gene ends were 5 bases for V and 4 bases for J; bases not matched to a gene: 6. In germline, CDR1 is SEHNR, CDR2 FQNEAQ (reference sequence). As DNA, the CDR3 is TGTGCCAGCAGCCGCACAGGGGGAGCCACTGAAGCTTTCTTT. This gives the protein CASSRTGGATEAFF.

This clone has just a few counts. The chain's CDR3 is CASSYSGDTQYF. The CDR3 region has the DNA TGTGCCAGCAGCTATAGCGGTGATACGCAGTATTTT. The rearrangement links TRBV11-3 to TRBJ2-3; D might be TRBD2 (6 bases). CDR1 and CDR2 from the germline V gene are SGHNT and YENEEA. This CDR3 spans 12 amino acids. V lost 4 bases and J lost 6, with 8 bases in between.

V is TRBV6-1 and J is TRBJ2-7, with no clear D. The V end was cut by 1 base, the J end by 6 bases, with 13 bases between. Germline assignment: CDR1 MNHNS and CDR2 SASEGT. The CDR3 loop spans 14 amino acids. The CDR3 region is CASSEDTAVTEQYF. The CDR3 bases are TGTGCCAGCAGTGAAGATACAGCCGTTACCGAGCAGTACTTC.

A few counts support this clone. The rearrangement links TRBV13 to TRBJ1-4; TRBD1 might be the D (5 bases). Germline CDR1 is PRHDT and CDR2 is FYEKMQ (reference sequence). CDR3 size: 15 residues. Trimming shortened V by 5 bases and J by 2 bases, and 12 bases separated the two germline ends. Here the CDR3 reads CASSAQGVTNEKLFF. CDR3 sequence (DNA): TGTGCCAGCAGCGCCCAAGGGGTGACTAATGAAAAACTGTTTTTT.

The V call is TRBV7-8, the J call TRBJ2-7, with a possible D match to TRBD1 (6 bases). This CDR3 has 15 amino acids. Germline V gene data show CDR1 as SGHVS and CDR2 as FQNEAQ. Trimming removed 5 bases from V and 0 bases from J, with 14 bases in between. The CDR3 loop reads CASSRGQPPSYEQYF. CDR3 coding DNA: TGTGCCAGCAGCCGCGGACAGCCGCCCTCCTACGAGCAGTACTTC.